The source of this T cell receptor (beta chain) is a study of cytotoxic CD8 clonotypes in ibrutinib-treated CLL. Study-wide results and limits: Few clonotypes were public, and these shrank or held steady under treatment.

There are 15 residues in the CDR3. J gave up 5 bases and V 5 bases, and 9 bases lay outside the gene matches. Per the germline V gene, CDR1 is MNHEY and CDR2 is SVGAGI. For TCR beta libraries, roughly 2.2 micrograms of genomic DNA were obtained from cryopreserved PBMCs. The intended depth for sequencing was 1 in 200,000 to 1 in 1 million T cells. Method: immunoSEQ multiplex PCR; TCRdb's copy keeps in-frame clones and lacks some. The sample shows 150,000 or so clones, around 80% of them seen only once. As for this clone: Its antigen is unknown.

The chain has TRBV6-5 and TRBJ2-5; TRBD2 matches at 9 bases. The source of this sequence is a human donor with chronic lymphocytic leukemia. Sequencing used PBMCs, obtained after 36 months of ibrutinib treatment. The CDR3 sequence is CASSPSGGTIETQYF. CDR3 DNA sequence: TGTGCCAGCAGTCCCAGCGGGGGGACGATCGAGACCCAGTACTTC.